A selection of T cell receptor beta chains follows, all from one sample in a study of shared clonotypes between healthy human individuals. Assay used: immunoSEQ multiplex PCR; TCRdb lists only in-frame clones, some missing. This table holds over 950,000 clones, roughly 80% found once. Sequencing input: memory CD4+ T cells from PBMCs. The source of these receptors is a man younger than 35 in good health. Some clones in this sample may be carry-over from other donors' samples. Each CDR3 is given with its conserved first and last residue. D genes are given only for firm matches. Rows may omit the clone size; those that give it use once, few, many or a size class.

CDR3 length: 13; J gene: TRBJ2-7; D gene: -; clone size: -; V gene: TRBV6-6; CDR3 DNA: TGTGCCAGCAGCCGTCTAGGGATCTACGAGCAGTACTTC; CDR3 protein: CASSRLGIYEQYF
CDR3 length: 15; J gene: TRBJ2-3; D gene: -; clone size: -; V gene: TRBV18; CDR3 DNA: TGTGCCAGCTCACCACCGGGACTCGGGGGCGATACGCAGTATTTT; CDR3 protein: CASSPPGLGGDTQYF
CDR3 length: 15; J gene: TRBJ1-3; D gene: -; clone size: -; V gene: TRBV5-1; CDR3 DNA: TGCGCCAGCAGCTTCGCCACAGGCTCTGGAAACACCATATATTTT; CDR3 protein: CASSFATGSGNTIYF
CDR3 length: 17; J gene: TRBJ2-1; D gene: TRBD2; clone size: once; V gene: TRBV7-9; CDR3 DNA: TGTGCCAGCAGCCGCCGATCGAGACGGGACTACAACAATGAGCAGTTCTTC; CDR3 protein: CASSRRSRRDYNNEQFF
CDR3 length: 13; J gene: TRBJ1-2; D gene: -; clone size: -; V gene: TRBV6-1; CDR3 DNA: TGTGCCAGCAGGGTTGCGGCTAACTATGGCTACACCTTC; CDR3 protein: CASRVAANYGYTF
CDR3 length: 17; J gene: TRBJ2-1; D gene: -; clone size: -; V gene: TRBV6-1; CDR3 DNA: TGTGCCAGCAGTGGTCAGTGGGGTAGCCCACGTTTGTTTGGGCAGTTCTTC; CDR3 protein: CASSGQWGSPRLFGQFF
CDR3 length: 14; J gene: TRBJ2-3; D gene: -; clone size: -; V gene: TRBV5-8; CDR3 DNA: TGTGCCAGCAGCTTGGGAGGATACACAGATACGCAGTATTTT; CDR3 protein: CASSLGGYTDTQYF
CDR3 length: 14; J gene: TRBJ2-3; D gene: TRBD1; clone size: few; V gene: TRBV7-9; CDR3 DNA: TGTGCCAGCAGCCCGGACAGGGTCACAGATACGCAGTATTTT; CDR3 protein: CASSPDRVTDTQYF
CDR3 length: 17; J gene: TRBJ2-1; D gene: TRBD2; clone size: -; V gene: TRBV7-9; CDR3 DNA: TGTGCCAGCAGCTTAACGAGCGGGAAAATTGTGGGCAATGAGCAGTTCTTC; CDR3 protein: CASSLTSGKIVGNEQFF
CDR3 length: 12; J gene: TRBJ2-2; D gene: -; clone size: -; V gene: TRBV30; CDR3 DNA: TGTGCCTGGCCCGCCCATGGCGGGGAGCTGTTTTTT; CDR3 protein: CAWPAHGGELFF
CDR3 length: 16; J gene: TRBJ2-3; D gene: TRBD1; clone size: -; V gene: TRBV5-1; CDR3 DNA: TGCGCCAGCAGCTTCAGCGGGACAGGGATCACAGATACGCAGTATTTT; CDR3 protein: CASSFSGTGITDTQYF
CDR3 length: 17; J gene: TRBJ2-3; D gene: TRBD2; clone size: -; V gene: TRBV5-1; CDR3 DNA: TGCGCCAGCAGCCCCGTTTATGCGGGAGGCATCACAGATACGCAGTATTTT; CDR3 protein: CASSPVYAGGITDTQYF
CDR3 length: 13; J gene: TRBJ2-3; D gene: TRBD2; clone size: few; V gene: TRBV7-2; CDR3 DNA: TGTGCCACCGGGGGAGGGTACGCAGATACGCAGTATTTT; CDR3 protein: CATGGGYADTQYF
CDR3 length: 14; J gene: TRBJ2-5; D gene: -; clone size: -; V gene: TRBV6-1; CDR3 DNA: TGTGCCAGTAGGACAGAGTGGGCCGAAGAGACCCAGTACTTC; CDR3 protein: CASRTEWAEETQYF
CDR3 length: 16; J gene: TRBJ1-2; D gene: -; clone size: few; V gene: TRBV9; CDR3 DNA: TGTGCCAGCAGCGAACCAGTCCATTCTCCGGTGGGTGGCTACACCTTC; CDR3 protein: CASSEPVHSPVGGYTF
CDR3 length: 16; J gene: TRBJ1-3; D gene: -; clone size: few; V gene: TRBV9; CDR3 DNA: TGTGCCAGCAGCGTAGACCCACAGCTCTCTGGAAACACCATATATTTT; CDR3 protein: CASSVDPQLSGNTIYF
CDR3 length: 15; J gene: TRBJ1-5; D gene: -; clone size: -; V gene: TRBV18; CDR3 DNA: TGTGCCAGCTCACCACAGGGAAATAGCAATCAGCCCCAGCATTTT; CDR3 protein: CASSPQGNSNQPQHF
CDR3 length: 15; J gene: TRBJ2-7; D gene: TRBD2; clone size: -; V gene: TRBV11-2; CDR3 DNA: TGTGCCAGCAGCTTAGATGGGACTAGCGGGAGCGAGCAGTACTTC; CDR3 protein: CASSLDGTSGSEQYF
CDR3 length: 15; J gene: TRBJ2-6; D gene: TRBD1; clone size: -; V gene: TRBV7-9; CDR3 DNA: TGTGCCAGGGACAGGATAAACTCTGGGGCCAACGTCCTGACTTTC; CDR3 protein: CARDRINSGANVLTF
CDR3 length: 15; J gene: TRBJ1-2; D gene: TRBD1; clone size: once; V gene: TRBV28; CDR3 DNA: TGTGCCAGCTTCACTCAGGGGGCGCCTCTGGGAGGCTACACCTTC; CDR3 protein: CASFTQGAPLGGYTF
CDR3 length: 13; J gene: TRBJ2-5; D gene: -; clone size: -; V gene: TRBV2; CDR3 DNA: TGTGCCAGCAGTGGGGCAGGGGAAGAGACCCAGTACTTC; CDR3 protein: CASSGAGEETQYF
CDR3 length: 13; J gene: TRBJ1-2; D gene: -; clone size: -; V gene: TRBV28; CDR3 DNA: TGTGCCAGCAGTCCCGCCCTGAGGCCTGGCTACACCTTC; CDR3 protein: CASSPALRPGYTF